This is a list of T cell receptor beta chains from one sample in a study of cytomegalovirus exposure and HLA in healthy donors. Method: immunoSEQ multiplex PCR; TCRdb's copy keeps in-frame clones and lacks some. This table has 50,000 to 65,000 clones, 82% appearing once. Sequencing used PBMCs. The source is a woman between 18 and 29 years old in good health and CMV-seronegative. CDR3s include the opening cysteine and the closing phenylalanine or tryptophan. D genes are given only for firm matches. Not all rows give a size; the values are once, few, many and, for expanded clones, a class.

size,D,V,J,DNA,CDR3
-,-,TRBV1,TRBJ2-3,TGCACCAGCAGGTTCCCGGGACTAGCGGGATCGGATACGCAGTATTTT,CTSRFPGLAGSDTQYF
once,-,TRBV14,TRBJ2-2,TGTGCCAGCAGCCCCCTCCGTAACACCGGGGAGCTGTTTTTT,CASSPLRNTGELFF
-,-,TRBV7-9,TRBJ2-6,TGTGCCAGCAGCGCAGAAAGACTGAGCTCTGGGGCCAACGGCCTGACTTTC,CASSAERLSSGANGLTF
-,-,TRBV7-9,TRBJ2-7,TGTGCCAGCAGCTTTTCAGGGGAGCAGTACTTC,CASSFSGEQYF
-,TRBD1,TRBV7-6,TRBJ2-2,TGTGCCAGCAGCTTACGTTACAGGGGACAGAACACCGGGGAGCTGTTTTTT,CASSLRYRGQNTGELFF
-,-,TRBV2,TRBJ2-5,TGTGCCAGCATTCGGAGCGAGACCCAGTACTTC,CASIRSETQYF
-,TRBD1,TRBV7-6,TRBJ2-7,TGTGCCAGCAGTTTGGGCCGGGACAGGGTCGCTCACGAGCAGTACTTC,CASSLGRDRVAHEQYF
-,-,TRBV7-7,TRBJ2-1,TGTGCCAGCAGCTTAGTGGGACTGAACAATGAGCAGTTCTTC,CASSLVGLNNEQFF
once,-,TRBV4-1,TRBJ1-2,TGCGCCAGCAGCCTCCAACATAACGACAGGTACTATGGCTACACCTTC,CASSLQHNDRYYGYTF
-,TRBD2,TRBV28,TRBJ2-1,TGTGCCAGCAGTTTGGCGGGAGTGGGAAATGAGCAGTTCTTC,CASSLAGVGNEQFF
-,-,TRBV28,TRBJ1-5,TGTGCCAGCAGTTTATGGAGTAGCAATCAGCCCCAGCATTTT,CASSLWSSNQPQHF
-,-,TRBV28,TRBJ2-1,TGTGCCAGCAGTTTGGCTAGCAGAACCTACAATGAGCAGTTCTTC,CASSLASRTYNEQFF
once,-,TRBV11-2,TRBJ2-7,TGTGCCAGCAGCTTGGGAGCTGGAGGAAACTACGAGCAGTACTTC,CASSLGAGGNYEQYF
-,TRBD1,TRBV29-1,TRBJ2-5,TGCAGCGTTGAGTGGGACAGGGGTTCCCAAGAGACCCAGTACTTC,CSVEWDRGSQETQYF
-,TRBD1,TRBV5-1,TRBJ1-6,TGCGCCAGCAGCTTGGGGACAGGGGCCGGTTCACCCCTCCACTTT,CASSLGTGAGSPLHF
few,-,TRBV7-9,TRBJ1-2,TGTGCCAGCAGCATGCGGACAGATACATACAATGGCTACACCTTC,CASSMRTDTYNGYTF
few,TRBD1,TRBV28,TRBJ1-2,TGTGCCAGCAGTACCCCGACAGGGGGCTGGGAAGGCTACACCTTC,CASSTPTGGWEGYTF
-,-,TRBV10-3,TRBJ2-1,TGTGCCATCAGTGAGCGATCAGTTGAGACGGGAAATGAGCAGTTCTTC,CAISERSVETGNEQFF
-,-,TRBV7-8,TRBJ1-1,TGTGCCAGCAGCTTAGCGGTCGGCAGGGCCTTATACACTGAAGCTTTCTTT,CASSLAVGRALYTEAFF
-,TRBD2,TRBV29-1,TRBJ2-1,TGCAGCGTTTCTATTCCAAGTCTAGCGGGAGATGAGCAGTTCTTC,CSVSIPSLAGDEQFF
-,TRBD1,TRBV14,TRBJ1-4,TGTGCCAGCAGCCAACAGGGGGTTGGGCCAACTAATGAAAAACTGTTTTTT,CASSQQGVGPTNEKLFF
-,TRBD1,TRBV7-2,TRBJ2-7,TGTGCCAGCAGCAACAGGGGTGCCAGCTCCTACGAGCAGTACTTC,CASSNRGASSYEQYF
-,-,TRBV18,TRBJ2-7,TGTGCCAGCTCACCACCTACAGGGTTCCGCGAGCAGTACTTC,CASSPPTGFREQYF
once,TRBD1,TRBV27,TRBJ1-1,TGTGCCAGCCAGCCAGGGGGAAACACTGAAGCTTTCTTT,CASQPGGNTEAFF
-,TRBD1,TRBV7-2,TRBJ2-5,TGTGCCAGCAGCTCCCAGGGGGCGGGGGAGACCCAGTACTTC,CASSSQGAGETQYF
-,TRBD1,TRBV19,TRBJ1-2,TGTGCCAGTACCCAGATACCTGACAGGGGAGGTGGCTACACCTTC,CASTQIPDRGGGYTF
-,TRBD1,TRBV7-9,TRBJ2-7,TGTGCCAGCAGCCGGGATACAGGGGGCTACGAGCAGTACTTC,CASSRDTGGYEQYF
-,-,TRBV4-2,TRBJ2-1,TGTGCCAGCAGCCTATACAATGAGCAGTTCTTC,CASSLYNEQFF
once,-,TRBV2,TRBJ2-7,TGTGCCAGTCGACTACTGGTACAATTCGAGCAGTACTTC,CASRLLVQFEQYF
-,-,TRBV5-4,TRBJ2-2,TGTGCCAGCAGCTTGGGGCATTACGCGAACACCGGGGAGCTGTTTTTT,CASSLGHYANTGELFF
-,TRBD2,TRBV10-2,TRBJ2-7,TGCGCCAGCAGTAGCGGGAGGGCCGGCGAGCAGTACTTC,CASSSGRAGEQYF
-,-,TRBV6-1,TRBJ2-7,TGTGCCAGCAGTGAAGCGGAGGGGGCTGGGAACGAGCAGTACTTC,CASSEAEGAGNEQYF
-,TRBD1,TRBV4-1,TRBJ2-1,TGCGCCAGCAGCCAAGTTCGGGACAGGGTAAAGGCGCAGTTCTTC,CASSQVRDRVKAQFF
once,-,TRBV19,TRBJ2-1,TGTGCCCTTTGGGGGGAGACGAATGAGCAGTTCTTC,CALWGETNEQFF
-,TRBD1,TRBV4-1,TRBJ1-3,TGCGCCAGCAGCCCTAGACAGGGTGCTGGAAACACCATATATTTT,CASSPRQGAGNTIYF
-,TRBD1,TRBV10-1,TRBJ1-1,TGCGCCAGCAGTACGGGACAGGGCTACACTGAAGCTTTCTTT,CASSTGQGYTEAFF
-,TRBD2,TRBV7-2,TRBJ2-7,TGTGCCAGCAGCCCGGGCGGGGGCTACGAGCAGTACTTC,CASSPGGGYEQYF
-,-,TRBV7-2,TRBJ2-7,TGTGCCAGCAGCCTATCACTGGGGAGCTACGAGCAGTACTTC,CASSLSLGSYEQYF
-,TRBD1,TRBV5-8,TRBJ1-5,TGTGCCAGCAGCTCTGACCGGACAGGTTATAGCAATCAGCCCCAGCATTTT,CASSSDRTGYSNQPQHF
-,-,TRBV19,TRBJ2-5,TGTGCCATTACCCCGCTCCGTCCTAGCTCACAAGAGACCCAGTACTTC,CAITPLRPSSQETQYF
-,TRBD2,TRBV10-3,TRBJ2-7,TGTGCCATCAGTGACCCGGGACTAGTGAATTACGAGCAGTACTTC,CAISDPGLVNYEQYF
-,TRBD1,TRBV2,TRBJ2-1,TGTGCCAGCAGTGAATACAGGGGGATCAATGAGCAGTTCTTC,CASSEYRGINEQFF
once,TRBD2,TRBV6-4,TRBJ2-3,TGTGCCAGCAGTCCTATAGCGGGAGGGTCAGATACGCAGTATTTT,CASSPIAGGSDTQYF
-,-,TRBV10-2,TRBJ2-2,TGCGCCAGCAGTCCAGCGACGAACACCGGGGAGCTGTTTTTT,CASSPATNTGELFF
once,-,TRBV9,TRBJ1-1,TGTGCCAGCAGCGTACAGCAGGGAAGTGAAGCTTTCTTT,CASSVQQGSEAFF
-,TRBD2,TRBV19,TRBJ2-1,TGTGCCAGTAGTACAGGGACTAGCGGGAGCAATGAGCAGTTCTTC,CASSTGTSGSNEQFF
few,TRBD2,TRBV18,TRBJ2-3,TGTGCCAGCTCAGAGACTAGCGGAGAAGATACGCAGTATTTT,CASSETSGEDTQYF
-,TRBD1,TRBV6-4,TRBJ1-4,TGTGCCAGCAGGAGACAGGGGAGAGCAAATGAAAAACTGTTTTTT,CASRRQGRANEKLFF
-,TRBD2,TRBV30,TRBJ2-1,TGTGCCTGGAACCCTGGGACTAGCGGGCCCCTCTATGAGCAGTTCTTC,CAWNPGTSGPLYEQFF
-,-,TRBV7-2,TRBJ2-6,TGTGCCAGCAGCCCTCAACGGGCTGGGGCCAACGGCCTGACTTTC,CASSPQRAGANGLTF
-,-,TRBV11-1,TRBJ1-1,TGTGCCAGCAGCTTAGGACAGTTGAACACTGAAGCTTTCTTT,CASSLGQLNTEAFF